The clone carrying this TCR beta chain ranks as medium-sized (0.01 to 0.1%) in terms of frequency. The CDR3 spans 14 residues. One tube held mixed TRB-A and TRB-B primer pools for touch-down PCR. TCRdb re-called the multiplex PCR reads and gives one entry per CDR3 protein, without DNA. In total, the table holds about 8,800 distinct CDR3 sequences. TRB was amplified from approximately 230 ng of peripheral blood genomic DNA per sample. The data derive from a study of T cell clusters in autoimmune cytopenias. Source material: peripheral blood. The rearrangement joins TRBV12-3 or TRBV12-4 to TRBJ2-1. The receptor's source is a human donor with an autoimmune cytopenia or autoimmune hepatitis (not recorded which). CDR3 amino acids: CASSYRPRSWEQFF.